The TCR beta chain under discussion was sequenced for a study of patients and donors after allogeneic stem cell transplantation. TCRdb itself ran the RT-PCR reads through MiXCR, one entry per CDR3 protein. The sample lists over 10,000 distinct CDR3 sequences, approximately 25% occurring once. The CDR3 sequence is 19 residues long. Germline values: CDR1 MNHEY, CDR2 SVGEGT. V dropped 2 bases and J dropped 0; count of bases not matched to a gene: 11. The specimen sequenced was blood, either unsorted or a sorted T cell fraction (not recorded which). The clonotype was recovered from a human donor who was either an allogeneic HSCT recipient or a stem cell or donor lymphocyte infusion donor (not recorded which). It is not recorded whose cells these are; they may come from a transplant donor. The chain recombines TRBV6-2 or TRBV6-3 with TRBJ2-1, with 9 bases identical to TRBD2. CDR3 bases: TGTGCCAGCAGTTACGGTAGTAGCGGGAGCTCCTTCTCCTACAATGAGCAGTTCTTC. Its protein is CASSYGSSGSSFSYNEQFF.